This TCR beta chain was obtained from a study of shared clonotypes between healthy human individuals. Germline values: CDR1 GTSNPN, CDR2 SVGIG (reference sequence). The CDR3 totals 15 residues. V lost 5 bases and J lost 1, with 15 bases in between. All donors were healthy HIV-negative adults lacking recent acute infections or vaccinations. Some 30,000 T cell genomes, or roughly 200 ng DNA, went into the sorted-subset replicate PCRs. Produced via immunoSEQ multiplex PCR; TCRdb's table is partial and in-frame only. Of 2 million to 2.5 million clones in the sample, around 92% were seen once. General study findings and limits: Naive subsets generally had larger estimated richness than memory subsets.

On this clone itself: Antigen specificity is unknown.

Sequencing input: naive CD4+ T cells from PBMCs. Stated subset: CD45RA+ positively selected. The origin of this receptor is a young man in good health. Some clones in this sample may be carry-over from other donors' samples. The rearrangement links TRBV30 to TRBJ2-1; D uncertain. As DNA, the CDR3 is TGTGCCTGGGATCCCCCCTCCCGATCCTACAATGAGCAGTTCTTC. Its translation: CAWDPPSRSYNEQFF.